This TCR beta chain was profiled in a study of blood T cell repertoires in COVID-19. Background on the study: The samples span acute and convalescent COVID-19 from the United States, Italy and Spain. PBMCs, B-cell-depleted T cells, or T cells provided the cDNA or gDNA that made up the material.

Patients of the Seattle cohort, enrolled during active infection, were followed longitudinally. Authors' methods: Amplification with reference gene primers provided the estimates of nucleated cell counts. Measured with immunoSEQ multiplex PCR; TCRdb has only the in-frame clones, and not every one. V, J and clone size were drawn from that table, and D and trimming were deduced from the DNA. The sample records hundreds of thousands of clones, around 92% being singletons. CDR3 length: 13 amino acids. The J segment lost 5 bases and the V segment lost 6 bases, leaving 4 bases of the junction unmatched. This TCR came from a woman aged 30 to 39 with COVID-19, enrolled during active disease. What was sequenced was peripheral blood. The chain carries TRBV12-3 or TRBV12-4 and TRBJ1-2; the match to TRBD1 covers 9 bases. The CDR3 is CASSLQGAYGYTF. The CDR3 bases are TGTGCCAGCAGCCTACAGGGGGCATATGGCTACACCTTC.